The T cell receptor beta chain under discussion was sequenced for a study of T-cell reconstitution after alpha-beta-depleted transplantation in children. In its sample, this clonotype was seen a few times. Trimming removed 4 bases from V and 2 bases from J, with 25 bases in between. From germline, CDR1 is KGHSH and CDR2 LQKENI. The CDR3 extends over 19 amino acids. During its preparation, the TCRbeta library received unique molecular identifiers. Via MiXCR, TCRdb re-called the PCR reads, giving one row per CDR3 protein. This table holds approximately 510,000 distinct CDR3 sequences, around 19% found once.

The TCR originated in a human donor who donated a stem cell graft to a child with acute lymphoblastic leukemia. Source: PBMCs from the stem cell graft donor, taken from the stem cell graft. The V and J genes are TRBV18 and TRBJ2-3; tentatively, D is TRBD2 (6 bases). The CDR3 DNA is TGTGCCAGCTCACGGAATGCGGAGGGATTTGTAGGAACCACAGATACGCAGTATTTT. Translating gives CASSRNAEGFVGTTDTQYF.